The entry below gives a single T cell receptor (beta chain) sequence along with its context. What it binds is not known. The sample is drawn from a study of T-cell memory formation after mild COVID-19. At the level of the study: TCR clusters were mostly confined to one donor each. The study's findings and limits: Clones that shrank (day 15 to 85) were balanced CD4/CD8, whereas later expanders leaned CD4+. In pre-infection memory, a portion of responding clones appeared, which suggested that cross-reactive memory joined.

Germline CDR1 and CDR2: SGHAT and FQNNGV. Trimming left V 4 bases short and J 4 bases short, with 17 bases between. The CDR3 extends over 15 amino acids. TCRdb used MiXCR to reprocess the 5' RACE reads, holding one entry per CDR3 protein. The sample carries hundreds of thousands of distinct CDR3 sequences, about 22% recorded once. The sequence derives from an adult woman who had mild COVID-19 (a few samples of this study predate the infection). Cell type and time point are not known. V is TRBV11-2 and J is TRBJ2-7; perhaps TRBD1 as D (6 bases). Sequenced sample: PBMCs or a T cell subset sorted from them (not recorded which). The CDR3 loop is CASSSFRDKDYEQYF. DNA for the CDR3: TGTGCCAGCAGCTCGTTCCGGGACAAAGATTACGAGCAGTACTTC.